One sample yielded the 12 T cell receptor beta chains listed below, sequenced in a study of T cells in Graves' hyperthyroidism and ophthalmopathy. The TCR beta CDR3 regions underwent amplification using RNA transcripts as the source. Initially, a first-round RT-PCR of the TCR CDR3 employed the HTBI primer set. TCRdb fed the multiplex PCR reads into MiXCR, producing one record per CDR3 protein. Counted here are around 600,000 distinct CDR3 sequences, around 13% occurring once; the ten biggest clones make up around 13%. Sample: blood. These receptors were obtained from a woman aged 50 to 60 with Graves' ophthalmopathy.

In this sample, this clonotype turned up many times. V and J are TRBV7-2 and TRBJ2-7; TRBD2 matches at 8 bases. Trimming cost V 5 bases and J 3 bases; bases outside gene matches: 3. Germline values: CDR1 SGHTA, CDR2 FQGNSA. The CDR3 runs 13 residues. The CDR3 coding sequence is TGTGCCAGCAGCAGGACTAGCTTCTACGAGCAGTACTTC. It translates to CASSRTSFYEQYF. Complete variable domain (other parts from reference TRBV7-2 and TRBJ2-7): GAGVSQSPSNKVTEKGKDVELRCDPISGHTALYWYRQSLGQGLEFLIYFQGNSAPDKSGLPSDRFSAERTGGSVSTLTIQRTQQEDSAVYLCASSRTSFYEQYFGPGTRLTVT.

There are a few counts of this clonotype. The chain combines TRBV20-1 with TRBJ2-5; 9 bases line up with TRBD1. The germline V gene has CDR1 DFQATT and CDR2 SNEGSKA (reference sequence). V was pared by 3 bases and J by 14 bases, with 7 bases of the junction left unmatched. This CDR3 spans 11 amino acids. Here the CDR3 DNA reads TGCAGTGCTAGGGAACCGGGACAGGGATACTTC. Its translation is CSAREPGQGYF.

This clonotype appeared many times. The V gene is TRBV7-2, the J gene TRBJ2-4; 8 nucleotides agree with TRBD2. In germline, CDR1 is SGHTA, CDR2 FQGNSA. V lost 5 bases and J lost 6; bases outside the gene matches: 9. This CDR3 has 15 amino acids. CDR3 sequence: CASSERSGRTNIQYF. Here the CDR3 DNA reads TGTGCCAGCAGCGAAAGAAGCGGGAGAACAAACATTCAGTACTTC.

The table lists this clonotype with a few counts. The chain joins TRBV4-2 to TRBJ2-1, with D possibly being TRBD1 (6 bases). Germline V gene sequence: CDR1 LGHNA, CDR2 YNFKEQ. V gave up 4 bases and J gave up 5 bases, with 18 bases separating them. The length of the CDR3 is 16 residues. The CDR3 nucleotides read TGTGCCAGCAGCCCGAATACAGGGTTTTGGAACAATGAGCAGTTCTTC. Translating gives CASSPNTGFWNNEQFF.

This clonotype came up a few times. J is TRBJ2-2 and V is TRBV10-3; no definite D call. The CDR3 totals 12 residues. The germline V gene has CDR1 ENHRY and CDR2 SYGVKD. V lost 10 bases to trimming and J lost 6 bases, with 12 bases between them. The CDR3 here is CASSPYPGELFF. CDR3 bases: TGTGCCAGCAGCCCTTACCCCGGGGAGCTGTTTTTT.

This clonotype was seen ten or more times. The CDR3 DNA reads as TGTGCCAGCAGCCAACCTAGCGGGAGATACGAGCAGTACTTC. It specifies CASSQPSGRYEQYF. The chain uses TRBV7-9 and TRBJ2-7; TRBD2 matches at 10 bases. The CDR3 loop spans 14 amino acids. V lost 5 bases and J lost 4; bases outside the gene matches: 5. CDR1 and CDR2 from the germline V gene are SEHNR and FQNEAQ (reference sequence).

This clonotype was counted ten times or more. This chain joins TRBV29-1 and TRBJ2-5, with 8 positions matching TRBD1. The CDR3 is 12 residues long. Unmatched junction bases numbered 3, after V lost 7 bases and J lost 2 bases. Germline V gene lookup returns CDR1 SQVTM and CDR2 ANQGSEA. Written as DNA, the CDR3 is TGCAGCGAACAGGGGGAACAAGAGACCCAGTACTTC. Translated: CSEQGEQETQYF.

A note on this clonotype: It may be a read error: a sequence one base away is much more abundant. The chain combines TRBV28 with TRBJ1-2; D might be TRBD1 (5 bases). V shed 6 bases and J shed 2 bases, with 22 bases lying between them. Germline V gene lookup returns CDR1 MDHEN and CDR2 SYDVKM. The CDR3 is 17 amino acids. The CDR3 DNA sequence: TGTGCCAGCAGACCACAGGACCCTACCCCCGTAAACTATGGCTACACCTTC. Encoded protein: CASRPQDPTPVNYGYTF.

This clonotype was found many times. This chain connects TRBV6-1 to TRBJ2-5, with D perhaps matching TRBD1 (6 bases). Germline CDR1 reads MNHNS; CDR2 reads SASEGT. V lost 6 bases to trimming and J lost 5 bases, with 13 bases between them. The CDR3 consists of 13 residues. CDR3 bases: TGTGCCAGCAGACAGGGTAGCCTCGAGACCCAGTACTTC. It is translated as CASRQGSLETQYF.

This clonotype was observed at least ten times. This chain joins TRBV28 and TRBJ1-5, with 12 bases lining up with TRBD1. Trimming cost V 3 bases and J 7 bases; bases outside gene matches: 7. There are 16 residues in the CDR3. Germline V gene sequence: CDR1 MDHEN, CDR2 SYDVKM. CDR3 amino acids: CASSFPGQGAGQPQHF. The CDR3 coding sequence is TGTGCCAGCAGTTTTCCGGGACAGGGGGCCGGGCAGCCCCAGCATTTT.

The chain uses TRBV6-2 or TRBV6-3 and TRBJ2-5, with TRBD1 as a possible D gene (7 bases). Trimming removed 0 bases at V and 1 base at J, with 9 bases between. Germline V gene sequence: CDR1 MNHEY, CDR2 SVGEGT. The CDR3 covers 15 residues. The CDR3 coding sequence is TGTGCCAGCAGTTACTCCAGGGGGGCCCAAGAGACCCAGTACTTC. Amino acid sequence: CASSYSRGAQETQYF.

This clonotype was counted a single time. The chain combines TRBV14 with TRBJ2-1, with TRBD2 identical over 11 bases. The CDR3 covers 15 residues. The germline gives CDR1 SGHDN, CDR2 FVKESK. Trimming cost V 2 bases and J 7 bases; bases outside gene matches: 4. CDR3 protein: CASSQLAGGWNEQFF. CDR3 DNA: TGTGCCAGCAGCCAACTAGCGGGAGGTTGGAATGAGCAGTTCTTC.